This T cell receptor (beta chain) is drawn from a study of OX40 agonist ivuxolimab in advanced cancers. TCRdb keeps only in-frame clones here, not all; method: immunoSEQ multiplex PCR. The sample records around 32,000 clones, approximately 90% being singletons. V was clipped by 0 bases and J by 5 bases; unmatched bases: 3. From germline, CDR1 is SEHNR and CDR2 FQNEAQ (reference sequence). CDR3 length: 15 amino acids. The sequencing here drew on CD4+ or CD8+ T cells sorted from blood, taken in a trial of the OX40 agonist ivuxolimab. The V and J genes are TRBV7-9 and TRBJ2-5, with 10 bases identical to TRBD1. This clonotype originated in an adult with an advanced solid tumor such as melanoma, head and neck, liver or kidney cancer. CDR3 bases: TGTGCCAGCAGCTTAGCCGTGGGACAGGGGGAGACCCAGTACTTC. Protein sequence: CASSLAVGQGETQYF.